This T cell receptor (beta chain) was found in a study of T cells in localized non-small cell lung cancer. TCRdb's copy holds only in-frame clones and misses some; the assay was immunoSEQ multiplex PCR. The sample records roughly 4,100 clones, about 38% being singletons. General study results and limits: Sequencing covered just one tumor region, so heterogeneity cannot be ruled out. Turning up in adjacent lung were a median 57 of the top 100 tumor clones.

Notes on this clone: Its specificity is unknown.

After removal of 4 bases from V and 1 base from J, the junction contained 6 bases not matched to a gene. The CDR3 runs 15 residues. CDR1 and CDR2 (germline): KGHSH, LQKENI. The sequencing here drew on lung tumor tissue, taken before any cancer treatment. The TCR was taken from a woman aged 40-70 years with stage I lung adenocarcinoma. The chain joins TRBV18 to TRBJ2-7; 8 positions agree with TRBD1. CDR3 residues: CASSRIQGASYEQYF. The CDR3 DNA is TGTGCCAGCTCACGAATCCAGGGGGCGTCCTACGAGCAGTACTTC.